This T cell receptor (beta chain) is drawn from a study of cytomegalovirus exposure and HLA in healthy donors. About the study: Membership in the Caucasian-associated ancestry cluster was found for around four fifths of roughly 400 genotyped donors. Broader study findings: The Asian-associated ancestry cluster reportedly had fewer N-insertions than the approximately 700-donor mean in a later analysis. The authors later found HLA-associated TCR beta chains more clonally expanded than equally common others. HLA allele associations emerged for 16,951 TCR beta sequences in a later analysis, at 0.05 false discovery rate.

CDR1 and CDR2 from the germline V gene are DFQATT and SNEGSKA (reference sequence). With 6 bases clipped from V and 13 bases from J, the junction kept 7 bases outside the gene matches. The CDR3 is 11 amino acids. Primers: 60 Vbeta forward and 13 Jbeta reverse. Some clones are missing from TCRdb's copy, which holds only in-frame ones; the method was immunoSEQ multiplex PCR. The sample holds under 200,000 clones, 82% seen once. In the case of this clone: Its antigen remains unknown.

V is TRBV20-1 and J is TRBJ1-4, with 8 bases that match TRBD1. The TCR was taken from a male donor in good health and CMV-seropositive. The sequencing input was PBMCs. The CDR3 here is CSASGQGPLFF. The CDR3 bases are TGCAGTGCCTCCGGACAGGGACCACTGTTTTTT.